This T cell receptor beta chain is drawn from a study of blood T cell repertoires in COVID-19 (TCRdb year 2020). At the level of the whole study: The collaborator samples originated in the United States, Italy and Spain and spanned the acute and convalescent phases of COVID-19. The prospective study material was composed of cDNA or gDNA derived from T cells, B-cell-depleted T cells, or PBMCs. The dataset comprised deeply sampled blood TCRbeta repertoires from subjects exposed to, actively infected with, or recovered from COVID-19. The repertoires were released in a freely available public database intended as a resource for research on the immune response to SARS-CoV-2. Samples were obtained from the ongoing ImmuneRACE study (first 160 participants) and from 1,000 to 1,500 subjects provided by 6 global collaborators. A de-identified subject ID, COVID-19 status, age in years and sex were almost always included in the sample metadata. HLA class I and class II types, where available, came from metadata supplied by the sample provider rather than from assay-based typing.

Comments on this clone: Its antigen has not been determined. No clone much larger than this one lies a single base away; base qualities are absent.

Results and caveats for the whole study, not just this receptor: How much clinical and demographic metadata was included differed by source and by participant, and the metadata was provided uncurated.

The collaborating institutions used their own protocols to collect whole blood in K2EDTA tubes. For TCRbeta analysis, collaborator samples were shipped as frozen whole blood, as isolated PBMCs, or as DNA extracted from either sample type. TCRbeta CDR3 regions were amplified from genomic DNA by means of the immunoSEQ Assay, a bias-controlled multiplex PCR. As for the original processing: The number of nucleated cells in each sample was estimated by amplification of reference gene primers within the assay. To quantify the absolute abundance of each unique TCRbeta CDR3 rearrangement, sequence reads were collapsed and filtered. For each sample, productive Simpson clonality was calculated by taking the square root of Simpson's diversity index across productive rearrangements. TCRdb re-hosts the immuneACCESS table, in-frame sequences only. Its copies lack some clones; in the studies checked, an unresolved V gene accounts for under half of them, and the cause for the rest is not known. V and J calls and clone size follow that table, whereas D and trimming were derived from the DNA. A total of about 150,000 clones appear in this sample, around three quarters of them only once. The ten largest clones add up to approximately 1.8% of the sample.

Deletion took 4 bases off V and 5 bases off J, with a span of 16 bases between the germline ends. CDR1 and CDR2 are read off the germline V gene as KGHDR and SFDVKD. Taken from cysteine to phenylalanine, the CDR3 has 16 residues. Solely the CDR3 DNA is kept, with 48 bases framed from the first base. This chain is built from TRBV24-1 and TRBJ1-4, with TRBD1 perhaps the D gene, on 6 matching bases. The sequencing input was peripheral blood. The clonotype comes from a man at least 80 years old with acute or convalescent COVID-19. The base sequence is TGTGCCACCAGTGACCCAACAGGGCGGGAGAATGAAAAACTGTTTTTT. Translation gives CATSDPTGRENEKLFF.